This is a list of T cell receptor beta chains from one sample in a study of blood T cell repertoires in COVID-19. Assay: immunoSEQ multiplex PCR; the TCRdb copy retains only in-frame clones and omits some. The sample carries 250,000 or so clones, about 90% recorded once. Sequencing input: PBMCs or T cells enriched from blood (not recorded which). Source of these receptors: a woman aged 30 to 39 with acute COVID-19. The CDR3 runs from the conserved cysteine through the conserved F or W. A D gene is named only where the DNA matches it firmly. Clone size is not always given. Where it is, it says once, few, many or a class for expanded clones.

j_call	v_call	clone_size	d_call	cdr3_aa	cdr3_nt
TRBJ2-2	TRBV19	-	-	CASSMTRLGQIGELFF	TGTGCCAGTAGTATGACCCGACTAGGGCAGATCGGGGAGCTGTTTTTT
TRBJ2-5	TRBV29-1	-	-	CSVDSIGDQETQYF	TGCAGCGTTGACTCGATAGGGGACCAAGAGACCCAGTACTTC
TRBJ2-6	TRBV29-1	-	-	CSVARGLGANVLTF	TGCAGCGTGGCCCGGGGACTTGGGGCCAACGTCCTGACTTTC
TRBJ2-7	TRBV15	-	TRBD2	CATSPREGRYEQYF	TGTGCCACCAGCCCGCGGGAGGGTCGTTACGAGCAGTACTTC
TRBJ2-1	TRBV7-9	-	TRBD2	CASSRTSGRARSSYNEQFF	TGTGCCAGCAGCCGGACTAGCGGGAGGGCCAGGAGCTCCTACAATGAGCAGTTCTTC
TRBJ2-7	TRBV27	-	TRBD1	CASSLRGQADYEQYF	TGTGCCAGCAGTTTACGCGGACAGGCTGACTACGAGCAGTACTTC
TRBJ1-1	TRBV12-3/TRBV12-4	-	-	CASSFGGATEAFF	TGTGCCAGCAGTTTTGGAGGGGCCACTGAAGCTTTCTTT
TRBJ1-4	TRBV28	-	-	CASTGDQSQEKLFF	TGTGCCAGCACGGGGGACCAATCGCAGGAAAAACTGTTTTTT
TRBJ2-1	TRBV12-3/TRBV12-4	-	-	CASSLPDNEQFF	TGTGCCAGCAGTTTACCGGACAATGAGCAGTTCTTC
TRBJ1-4	TRBV3-1/TRBV3-2	-	-	CASSQYQGNEKLFF	TGTGCCAGCAGCCAATACCAGGGAAATGAAAAACTGTTTTTT
TRBJ2-2	TRBV24-1	-	-	CATSDLRDTGELFF	TGTGCCACCAGTGATTTACGGGACACCGGGGAGCTGTTTTTT
TRBJ2-3	TRBV19	once	TRBD1	CASRTGTGVDTQYF	TGTGCCAGTCGTACCGGGACAGGGGTTGATACGCAGTATTTT
TRBJ1-2	TRBV18	-	-	CASSPQGSDYGYTF	TGTGCCAGCTCACCACAGGGGTCCGACTATGGCTACACCTTC
TRBJ1-5	TRBV6-4	-	-	CASSEGGSQPQHF	TGTGCCAGCAGTGAAGGCGGGTCACAGCCCCAGCATTTT
TRBJ2-7	TRBV18	-	TRBD1	CASSSEVGTGAYEQYF	TGTGCCAGCTCGTCGGAGGTAGGGACAGGGGCCTACGAGCAGTACTTC
TRBJ1-2	TRBV19	-	TRBD1	CASSADRPYGYTF	TGTGCCAGTAGTGCGGACAGGCCCTATGGCTACACCTTC
TRBJ1-2	TRBV28	-	TRBD1	CASRPAGGSGYTF	TGTGCCAGCAGGCCGGCAGGGGGCTCTGGCTACACCTTC
TRBJ2-2	TRBV5-1	-	TRBD1	CASSLRTGKGTGELFF	TGCGCCAGCAGCCTACGGACAGGGAAGGGGACCGGGGAGCTGTTTTTT
TRBJ2-7	TRBV11-3	-	-	CASPRWRSSYEQYF	TGTGCCAGCCCCCGTTGGAGGAGCTCCTACGAGCAGTACTTC
TRBJ2-7	TRBV7-9	-	-	CASSSGGAGVSWQYF	TGTGCCAGCAGCTCCGGGGGTGCTGGCGTAAGCTGGCAGTACTTC
TRBJ2-1	TRBV5-4	-	-	CASTPAPGDREQFF	TGTGCCAGCACCCCGGCCCCGGGGGACCGTGAGCAGTTCTTC
TRBJ2-2	TRBV28	once	TRBD2	CASSAPSGVGGELFF	TGTGCCAGCAGTGCCCCAAGCGGGGTCGGGGGGGAGCTGTTTTTT
TRBJ2-7	TRBV7-2	-	-	CASSFSGGESEQYF	TGTGCCAGCAGCTTTTCCGGAGGGGAGAGCGAGCAGTACTTC
TRBJ2-7	TRBV27	-	TRBD1	CASSPGTVNYEQYF	TGTGCCAGCAGTCCAGGGACAGTGAACTACGAGCAGTACTTC